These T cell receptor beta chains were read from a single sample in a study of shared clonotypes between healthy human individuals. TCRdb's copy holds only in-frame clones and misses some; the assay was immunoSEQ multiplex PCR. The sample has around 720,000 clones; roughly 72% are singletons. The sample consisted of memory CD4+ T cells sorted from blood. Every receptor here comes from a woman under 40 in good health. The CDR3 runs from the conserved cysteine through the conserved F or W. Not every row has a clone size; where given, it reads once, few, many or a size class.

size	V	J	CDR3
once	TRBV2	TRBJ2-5	CASSRAGAVETQYF
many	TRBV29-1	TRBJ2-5	CSDQGPSETQYF
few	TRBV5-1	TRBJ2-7	CASSPGTSGTYEQYF
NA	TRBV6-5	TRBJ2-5	CASRNGQGQETQYF
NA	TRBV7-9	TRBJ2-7	CASSLSAGKYEQYF
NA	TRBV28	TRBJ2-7	CASSSYSGSVGEQYF
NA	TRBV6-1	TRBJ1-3	CASSEEADFGNTIYF
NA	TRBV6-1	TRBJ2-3	CAMGTDTQYF
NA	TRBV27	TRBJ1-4	CASSKTRGPQATNEKLFF
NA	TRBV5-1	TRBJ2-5	CASSLGSSGHLVETQYF
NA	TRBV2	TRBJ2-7	CASSRLAGVPHEQYF
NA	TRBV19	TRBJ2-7	CASSIGVTLVYEQYF
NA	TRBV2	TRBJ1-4	CASREQGGREKLFF
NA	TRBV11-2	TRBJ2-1	CASSSPWEVPYNEQFF
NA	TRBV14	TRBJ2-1	CASSPGTSGFFNEQFF
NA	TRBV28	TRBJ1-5	CASSTGTRNQPQHF
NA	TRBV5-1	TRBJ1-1	CASSRILDTEAFF
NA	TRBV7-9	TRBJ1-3	CASSLGWGDSGNTIYF
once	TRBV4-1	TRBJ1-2	CASSQVGGAPRGYTF
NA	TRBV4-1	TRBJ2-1	CASSLLAGYNEQFF
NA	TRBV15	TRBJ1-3	CATSREGTRSSGNTIYF
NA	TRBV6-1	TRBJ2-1	CASSARSGGVDEQFF
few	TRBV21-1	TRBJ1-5	CASSITNQPQHF
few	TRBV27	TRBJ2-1	CASSLGIARGANEQFF
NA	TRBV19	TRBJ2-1	CASTPSGGAREQFF
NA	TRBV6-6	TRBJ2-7	CASKTGGSEQYF
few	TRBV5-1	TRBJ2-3	CASSPPGTSGTSTDTQYF
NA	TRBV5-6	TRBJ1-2	CASSQGQENYGYTF
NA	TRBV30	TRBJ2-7	CAWSVSSYEQYF
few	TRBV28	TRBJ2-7	CASSSGGRGEQYF
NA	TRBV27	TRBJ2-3	CASIPVSGTSGRNSTDTQYF